This T cell receptor (beta chain) was observed in a study of T cells in localized non-small cell lung cancer. Germline assignment: CDR1 MNHEY and CDR2 SVGAGI. J lost 4 bases, V lost 6 bases, and 2 bases had no gene match. This CDR3 is 14 amino acids long. Sequencing was performed with immunoSEQ multiplex PCR; in TCRdb, only in-frame clones are kept and a portion is missing. The profile shows under 40,000 clones, around 93% of them singletons. This chain joins TRBV6-5 and TRBJ2-2, with 10 bases that match TRBD1. This clonotype was obtained from a female donor older than 55 with stage I lung adenocarcinoma. Sequencing used peripheral blood, obtained before any cancer treatment. In DNA form, the CDR3 reads TGTGCCAGCAGCCGGACAGGGGGCACCGGGGAGCTGTTTTTT. This codes for CASSRTGGTGELFF.